The entry below gives a single T cell receptor (beta chain) sequence along with its context. Per the germline V gene, CDR1 is LGHNT and CDR2 is FRNRAP. The CDR3 totals 12 residues. Trimming left V 9 bases short and J 3 bases short, with 8 bases between. This sample was included in a study of blood T cell repertoires in COVID-19. Libraries were prepared by immunoSEQ multiplex PCR; TCRdb keeps only in-frame clonotypes and omits some of them. The sample carries about 150,000 clones, about nine tenths recorded once. The TCR comes from a woman aged 70 to 79 with acute or convalescent COVID-19. The sequenced sample consisted of peripheral blood. The rearrangement joins TRBV12-5 to TRBJ2-2, with D possibly being TRBD1 (6 bases). As DNA, the CDR3 is TGTGCTAGCCAGGGGTACACCGGGGAGCTGTTTTTT. This encodes CASQGYTGELFF.